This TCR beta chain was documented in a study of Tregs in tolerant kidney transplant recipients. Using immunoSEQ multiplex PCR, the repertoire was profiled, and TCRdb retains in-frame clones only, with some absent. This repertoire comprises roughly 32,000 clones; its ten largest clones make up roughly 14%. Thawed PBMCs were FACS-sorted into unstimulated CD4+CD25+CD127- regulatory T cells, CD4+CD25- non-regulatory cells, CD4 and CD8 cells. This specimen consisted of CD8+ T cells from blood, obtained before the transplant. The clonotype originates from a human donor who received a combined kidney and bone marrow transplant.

The CDR3 here is CALTGGAGYGYTF. Incomplete CDR3 DNA: TGTGCCTTAACGGGGGGTGCCGGCTATGGC. The V gene is TRBV30, the J gene TRBJ1-2, with D possibly being TRBD1 (5 bases). Sequencing ends 3 residues short of the CDR3 end; the germline J gene provides the rest. V gave up 7 bases and J gave up 4 bases, with 16 bases separating them. CDR1 and CDR2 (germline): GTSNPN, SVGIG (reference sequence). The length of the CDR3 is 13 residues.